Only a few counts were recorded for the clone carrying this T cell receptor beta chain. Its specificity is not known. The record originates from a study of T cells after yellow fever vaccination. Findings and caveats of the study: A secondary response was less intense yet reached its peak sooner, at day 5 versus 15.

Via MiXCR, TCRdb re-called the 5' RACE reads, giving one row per CDR3 protein. This sample has approximately 600,000 distinct CDR3 sequences; more than 9% occur once, and the top ten carry 14% to 15%. The TCR originated in a man under 40 who received the YFV17D yellow fever vaccine. Specimen: PBMCs, collected on the day of the yellow fever booster vaccination.

The CDR3 is CASSGGNQETQYF. CDR3 coding DNA: TGCGCCAGCAGCGGGGGAAACCAAGAGACCCAGTACTTC. The genes are TRBV5-1 and TRBJ2-5; D may correspond to TRBD1 or TRBD2 (5 bases each). V dropped 4 bases and J dropped 0 bases, with 7 bases sitting between them. Germline loops: CDR1 SGHRS, CDR2 YFSETQ. The CDR3 has 13 residues.